The 15 T cell receptor beta chains given below trace back to one sample, sequenced in a study of T cells in Graves' hyperthyroidism and ophthalmopathy (dated by TCRdb to between 2018 and 2021). To prepare the library, multiplex PCR was applied. Data came from an Illumina HiSeq 2000. The TCR beta CDR3 regions were amplified from the RNA transcripts. A first-round RT-PCR of the TCR CDR3 used the HTBI primer set with the Qiagen OneStep RT-PCR kit. Starting from the raw public reads, TCRdb applied fastp trimming at Q25, assembled clones with MiXCR and retained in-frame beta chains. For every CDR3 protein sequence, its rows merge into one entry that carries the most common genes and DNA. The sample table holds hundreds of thousands of distinct CDR3 sequences, of which about a sixth were seen once. The top ten constitute approximately 3.8% of the sample. Sequenced input: blood. Every receptor here comes from a woman in her 30s with Graves' hyperthyroidism.

This clonotype was counted once. One end of the junction does not line up with germline, which may come from a read error. The CDR3 here is CASSLNSAGANALTF. The CDR3, as DNA: TGTGCCAGCTCACTAAACTCCGCGGGGGCCAACGCCCTGACTTTC. The J gene is TRBJ2-6, the V gene TRBV18; D may be TRBD2 (7 bases). The CDR3 runs to 15 residues. Germline CDR1 and CDR2: KGHSH and LQKENI.

The V and J genes are TRBV24-1 and TRBJ2-2, with D hard to call. V lost 0 bases, J lost 3 bases, and 4 bases lay in between. The CDR3 has 14 amino acids. Germline CDR1 and CDR2: KGHDR and SFDVKD. This CDR3 reads CATSDLPHTGELFF. For the CDR3, the DNA is TGTGCCACCAGTGATTTGCCACACACCGGGGAGCTGTTTTTT.

The rearrangement joins TRBV30 to TRBJ1-4; D unclear. CDR1 is GTSNPN, CDR2 SVGIG, per germline (reference sequence). The germline V and J ends were trimmed by 3 bases and 7 bases, with 18 bases remaining between them. The CDR3 consists of 15 residues. The CDR3 nucleotides read TGTGCCTGGAGCGCCATTGCGAGGAGGAGTGAAAAACTGTTTTTT. This encodes CAWSAIARRSEKLFF. Together with reference TRBV30 and TRBJ1-4, the CDR3 gives the full variable domain: SQTIHQWPATLVQPVGSPLSLECTVEGTSNPNLYWYRQAAGRGLQLLFYSVGIGQISSEVPQNLSASRPQDRQFILSSKKLLLSDSGFYLCAWSAIARRSEKLFFGSGTQLSVL.

This clonotype was detected a few times. The chain has TRBV28 and TRBJ1-4; D is uncertain. Germline V gene lookup returns CDR1 MDHEN and CDR2 SYDVKM. The CDR3 runs to 15 residues. Trimming pared 5 bases from V and 4 bases from J, leaving 14 bases between. Written as DNA, the CDR3 is TGTGCCAGCAGTCCCAATCTCTGGGATAATGAAAAACTGTTTTTT. Translated: CASSPNLWDNEKLFF.

In this sample, this clonotype turned up many times. The junction departs from the called germline gene at one end, perhaps through a read error. The chain links TRBV7-2 to TRBJ1-2; D remains unclear. The germline CDR1 and CDR2 sequences are SGHTA and FQGNSA. The CDR3 has 13 amino acids. CDR3 nucleotide sequence: TGTGCCAGCAGTTTAGCAGCTAACTATGGCTACACCTTC. Protein: CASSLAANYGYTF.

This rearrangement joins TRBV20-1 to TRBJ1-4; D is undetermined. Looked up from germline, CDR1 is DFQATT and CDR2 is SNEGSKA (reference sequence). Trimming cost V 0 bases and J 8 bases, with 16 bases left between them. CDR3 length: 15 amino acids. DNA of the CDR3: TGCAGTGCTAGAGATAGGCAACGGGGTAGCGAAAAACTGTTTTTT. It translates to CSARDRQRGSEKLFF.

This rearrangement joins TRBV19 to TRBJ1-6, with a possible D match to TRBD1 (5 bases). The CDR3 runs to 12 residues. Germline V gene sequence: CDR1 LNHDA, CDR2 SQIVND (reference sequence). V dropped 7 bases and J dropped 7 bases, with 8 bases sitting between them. CDR3 in amino acids: CASNEGNSPLHF. The CDR3 region has the DNA TGTGCCAGTAATGAGGGGAATTCACCCCTCCACTTT.

The chain is built from TRBV11-2 and TRBJ1-2; D is unresolved. Per germline, CDR1 SGHAT and CDR2 FQNNGV. The CDR3 runs to 13 residues. Trimming removed 0 bases at V and 4 bases at J, with 6 bases between. The DNA for the CDR3 is TGTGCCAGCAGCTTAGAGGCCAGCTATGGCTACACCTTC. Amino acid sequence: CASSLEASYGYTF.

V usage is TRBV2 and J usage is TRBJ2-7; D gene unclear. This CDR3 region has 11 residues. CDR1 SNHLY and CDR2 FYNNEI come from the germline V gene. Deletions cut 1 base from V and 9 bases from J, with 7 bases between. CDR3 bases: TGTGCCAGCAGTGAAGATTCGTTGCAGTACTTC. Amino acid sequence: CASSEDSLQYF.

This clonotype was picked up many times. This chain links TRBV28 with TRBJ2-3; TRBD2 agrees at 12 bases. This CDR3 has 15 amino acids. Trimming took 4 bases from V and 6 from J; bases not matched to a gene: 5. CDR1 MDHEN and CDR2 SYDVKM come from the germline V gene. The CDR3: CASSSRLAGDDTQYF. The CDR3 nucleotides read TGTGCCAGCAGTTCTCGACTAGCGGGAGATGATACGCAGTATTTT.

Many counts were recorded for this clonotype. This sequence joins TRBV13 and TRBJ2-1; 7 bases align to TRBD2. V shed 0 bases and J 6 bases; nucleotides not matched to a gene: 5. This CDR3 spans 15 amino acids. The germline CDR1 and CDR2 sequences are PRHDT and FYEKMQ (reference sequence). The CDR3 sequence is CASSLGGGVSNEQFF. DNA of the CDR3: TGTGCCAGCAGCTTAGGTGGGGGGGTCAGCAATGAGCAGTTCTTC. The full variable domain, rest sourced from reference TRBV13 and TRBJ2-1, is AAGVIQSPRHLIKEKRETATLKCYPIPRHDTVYWYQQGPGQDPQFLISFYEKMQSDKGSIPDRFSAQQFSDYHSELNMSSLELGDSALYFCASSLGGGVSNEQFFGPGTRLTVL.

This clonotype was observed a handful of times. The V and J genes are TRBV29-1 and TRBJ2-1; D is possibly TRBD2 (6 bases). Looked up from germline, CDR1 is SQVTM and CDR2 is ANQGSEA. The V end was cut by 2 bases, the J end by 10 bases, with 6 bases between. CDR3 size: 10 residues. DNA of the CDR3: TGCAGCGTTGAACGGGGGGAGCAGTTCTTC. It specifies CSVERGEQFF.

CDR3 bases: TGCGCCAGCAGCTTCTTAGGGGCCGAAGAGACCCAGTACTTC. Translation gives CASSFLGAEETQYF. This sequence joins TRBV4-1 and TRBJ2-5, with D possibly matching TRBD1 (5 bases). CDR1 and CDR2 (germline): MGHRA, YSYEKL. The CDR3 has 14 amino acids. V was cut by 5 bases and J by 3 bases, with 13 bases left in between.

The CDR3 DNA follows: TGTGCCAGCAGCTTGGAGGGTTTCGGAGGAGGTGAAGCTTTCTTT. This gives the protein CASSLEGFGGGEAFF. The chain employs TRBV5-5 and TRBJ1-1; D gene unclear. Germline CDR1 reads SGHKS; CDR2 reads YYEKEE (reference sequence). The CDR3 is 15 residues long. Trimming shortened V by 0 bases and J by 7 bases, and 16 bases separated the two germline ends.

The sample holds one count of this clonotype. This may be a read error: a much more frequent sequence differs by one nucleotide. The rearrangement uses TRBV28 and TRBJ2-1; the match to TRBD2 covers 11 bases. There are 15 residues in the CDR3. From germline, CDR1 is MDHEN and CDR2 SYDVKM. The CDR3 region is CASSQGLAVYNKQFF. In DNA form, the CDR3 reads TGTGCCAGCAGCCAGGGACTAGCGGTATACAATAAGCAGTTCTTC.